This T cell receptor beta chain was sequenced for a study of T cell repertoires in cytomegalovirus infection (dated by TCRdb to between 2017 and 2020). A note on the overall study: Donor HLA type was relevant to the analysis, as public TCR beta signatures indicated carriage of CMV infection together with the matching HLA type. Here is what the overall study found, with its caveats: The ex vivo response was dominated by HLA-C-restricted CMV-specific TCR beta clonotypes, which also provided the single most frequent clonotype in two of eight donors. Cumulative frequency of public TCR beta family members discriminated carriers of CMV infection plus the relevant HLA type in this cohort and an independent approximately 350-donor cohort.

This clonotype was recorded many times. No antigen is known for it. No quality values exist for individual bases; no much larger clone is one base distant. Sequencing was carried out with an Illumina HiSeq 1500. In-frame beta chains were kept once TCRdb had trimmed the public reads at Q25 with fastp and called clones with MiXCR. Merged by CDR3 protein, the rows form single entries marked with the most common genes and DNA. The sample table contains almost 300,000 distinct CDR3 sequences; only one count was recorded for about a tenth of them. The ten most abundant clones make up less than 3% of the sample. From the cysteine up to the phenylalanine, the CDR3 has a length of 14 residues. The only DNA kept is the CDR3, 42 bases in frame from the first base. The trim is 6 bases for V and 0 bases for J, with a gap of 11 bases between the germline ends. Sequences SEHNR (CDR1) and FQNEAQ (CDR2) are obtained from the germline V gene (reference sequence).

The rearrangement joined TRBV7-9 to TRBJ2-5; the D gene is possibly TRBD1, with 6 bases matching. The sequence was collected from a human donor in good health (CMV status not recorded). Some clones in this sample may be carry-over from other donors' samples. The source material was PBMCs. This receptor carries the CDR3 CASRSQGYQETQYF. The sequence in DNA is TGTGCCAGCAGATCACAGGGCTACCAAGAGACCCAGTACTTC.